One sample yielded the 15 T cell receptor beta chains listed below, sequenced in a study of CD8 T cells in ankylosing spondylitis. General observations from the study: Eight or nine highly homologous variants made up a TCR beta motif that seemed to typify ankylosing spondylitis blood.

Each CDR3 protein gets one entry after TCRdb re-called the 5' RACE reads with MiXCR. The sample has hundreds of thousands of distinct CDR3 sequences, 15% to 20% seen once; the top ten hold 1%. These receptors' antigens are unknown. What was sequenced was blood, either unsorted or a sorted T cell fraction (not recorded which). These receptors were taken from a male donor with ankylosing spondylitis.

The rearrangement joins TRBV28 to TRBJ2-7, with 10 bases lining up with TRBD1. The CDR3 contains 14 residues. Losses at the gene ends were 6 bases for V and 2 bases for J; bases not matched to a gene: 4. From germline, CDR1 is MDHEN and CDR2 SYDVKM. CDR3 residues: CASRDGTGAYEQYF. For the CDR3, the DNA is TGTGCCAGCAGGGACGGGACAGGGGCCTACGAGCAGTACTTC.

The chain is built from TRBV5-1 and TRBJ1-5; a weak D match, TRBD1 (6 bases). Germline assignment: CDR1 SGHRS and CDR2 YFSETQ. V lost 4 bases to trimming and J lost 5 bases, with 16 bases between them. This CDR3 is 15 amino acids long. The CDR3 DNA reads TGCGCCAGCAGCCCCTCAGGTGGGGGCCATCAGCCCCAGCATTTT. Protein sequence: CASSPSGGGHQPQHF.

V is TRBV19 and J is TRBJ2-1; 10 nucleotides agree with TRBD2. V shed 4 bases, J shed 5 bases, and the junction held 11 bases outside the gene matches. Germline loops: CDR1 LNHDA, CDR2 SQIVND (reference sequence). The length of the CDR3 is 17 residues. In nucleotides, the CDR3 is TGTGCCAGTAGTAGGACTAGCGGCCTCAAAACCCACAATGAGCAGTTCTTC. This sequence encodes CASSRTSGLKTHNEQFF.

As concerns this clonotype: A clone one base away is much larger, so this may be a read error. The rearrangement uses TRBV3-1 and TRBJ2-1, with a possible D match to TRBD2 (7 bases). This CDR3 is 19 amino acids long. From germline, CDR1 is LGHDT and CDR2 YNNKEL (reference sequence). CDR3 amino acids: CACSQGGRRTSGFYNEQFF. The CDR3 region has the DNA TGTGCCTGCAGCCAAGGGGGACGTAGGACTAGTGGATTCTACAATGAGCAGTTCTTC.

This clonotype appeared many times. The chain joins TRBV25-1 to TRBJ2-1, with a possible D match to TRBD1 (6 bases). V gave up 5 bases and J gave up 4 bases, with 12 bases separating them. The CDR3 is made up of 14 amino acids. Germline CDR1 reads MGHDK; CDR2 reads SYGVNS. CDR3 amino acids: CASSIRGQYNEQFF. CDR3 bases: TGTGCCAGCAGTATCCGCGGACAGTACAATGAGCAGTTCTTC.

V and J are TRBV20-1 and TRBJ1-1, with D maybe TRBD1 (5 bases). The CDR3 extends over 14 amino acids. V was clipped by 0 bases and J by 4 bases, with 12 bases between them. CDR1 and CDR2 from the germline V gene are DFQATT and SNEGSKA (reference sequence). The CDR3 DNA is TGCAGTGCTAGAGATCCCAGGGCAAGCACTGAAGCTTTCTTT. Amino acid sequence: CSARDPRASTEAFF.

This clonotype was detected only a few times. The V call is TRBV7-8, the J call TRBJ2-1; D may be TRBD2 (6 bases). CDR3 length: 15 residues. Germline CDR1 SGHVS, CDR2 FQNEAQ. The V and J ends lost 3 bases and 5 bases respectively, with 14 bases between them. The CDR3 bases are TGTGCCAGCAGCTTCGGGAGCAGCGGTAACAATGAGCAGTTCTTC. Translated, it gives CASSFGSSGNNEQFF. Full variable domain (rest looked up from reference TRBV7-8 and TRBJ2-1): GAGVSQSPRYKVAKRGQDVALRCDPISGHVSLFWYQQALGQGPEFLTYFQNEAQLDKSGLPSDRFFAERPEGSVSTLKIQRTQQEDSAVYLCASSFGSSGNNEQFFGPGTRLTVL.

The CDR3 here is CASSSREGRGLFGYTF. The CDR3 DNA follows: TGTGCCAGCAGTTCTAGGGAGGGTCGGGGCCTTTTTGGCTACACCTTC. This sequence joins TRBV12-3 or TRBV12-4 and TRBJ1-2; possibly TRBD1 for D (5 bases). V gave up 4 bases and J gave up 7 bases, with 22 bases separating them. The CDR3 covers 16 residues.

V and J are TRBV20-1 and TRBJ2-7, with D hard to call. This CDR3 spans 18 amino acids. From germline, CDR1 is DFQATT and CDR2 SNEGSKA (reference sequence). V was cut by 2 bases and J by 0 bases, with 23 bases left in between. CDR3 in amino acids: CSARTNSPWTGLSYEQYF. CDR3 bases: TGCAGTGCTAGAACTAATTCTCCTTGGACGGGCCTCTCCTACGAGCAGTACTTC.

The chain combines TRBV5-1 with TRBJ2-7, with D possibly TRBD1 on 5 matching bases. Germline V gene sequence: CDR1 SGHRS, CDR2 YFSETQ. V was shortened by 4 bases and J by 2 bases, with 16 bases between the two germline ends. The CDR3 is 15 amino acids. CDR3: CASSRGLSAAYEQYF. DNA of the CDR3: TGCGCCAGCAGCAGGGGTCTGTCGGCAGCCTACGAGCAGTACTTC.

The CDR3 loop is CASSWPDGTDTQYF. Written as DNA, the CDR3 is TGCGCCAGCAGCTGGCCGGACGGCACAGATACGCAGTATTTT. V is TRBV5-1 and J is TRBJ2-3; D gene unclear. CDR3 length: 14 amino acids. CDR1 and CDR2 from the germline V gene are SGHRS and YFSETQ. Trimming left V 3 bases short and J 1 base short, with 9 bases between.

The chain links TRBV7-2 to TRBJ2-5; 9 positions agree with TRBD1. Germline V CDR1 and CDR2: SGHTA, FQGNSA. This CDR3 has 16 residues. The V gene end was trimmed by 1 base and the J gene end by 9 bases; junction bases not matched to a gene: 12. In DNA form, the CDR3 reads TGTGCCAGCAGCTTAGTAGCCGGGACAGGGTCCGTGGCCCAGTACTTC. It translates to CASSLVAGTGSVAQYF.

The CDR3 here is CASGPKVGSYEQYF. The CDR3 coding sequence is TGCGCCAGCGGTCCTAAAGTTGGATCCTACGAGCAGTACTTC. This chain connects TRBV5-1 to TRBJ2-7; no definite D call. CDR3 length: 14 residues. Germline values: CDR1 SGHRS, CDR2 YFSETQ. The V end was cut by 7 bases, the J end by 1 base, with 15 bases between.

This clonotype was observed a handful of times. This CDR3 is CSALAGHYEQYF. The CDR3 nucleotides read TGCAGTGCCCTAGCGGGACACTACGAGCAGTACTTC. The V gene is TRBV20-1, the J gene TRBJ2-7; 9 bases agree with TRBD2. V was pared by 6 bases and J by 3 bases, with 3 bases of the junction left unmatched. CDR1 and CDR2 (germline): DFQATT, SNEGSKA (reference sequence). The CDR3 runs 12 residues.

The chain combines TRBV6-5 with TRBJ1-5; tentatively, D is TRBD1 (5 bases). Trimming removed 7 bases from V and 0 bases from J, with 10 bases in between. Germline V gives CDR1 MNHEY, CDR2 SVGAGI. The CDR3 covers 14 residues. Written as DNA, the CDR3 is TGTGCCAGCAATTTGGGGGATAGCAATCAGCCCCAGCATTTT. It translates to CASNLGDSNQPQHF.